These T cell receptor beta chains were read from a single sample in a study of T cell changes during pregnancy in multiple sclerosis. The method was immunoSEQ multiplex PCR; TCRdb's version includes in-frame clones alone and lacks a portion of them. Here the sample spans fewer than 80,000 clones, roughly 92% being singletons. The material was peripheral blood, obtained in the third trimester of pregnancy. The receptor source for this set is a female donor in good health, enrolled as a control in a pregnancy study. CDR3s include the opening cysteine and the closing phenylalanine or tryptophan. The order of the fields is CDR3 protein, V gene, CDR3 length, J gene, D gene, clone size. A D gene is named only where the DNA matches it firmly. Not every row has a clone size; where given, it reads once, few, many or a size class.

cdr3_aa: CASSQDRDNYNEQFF
v_call: TRBV4-3
cdr3_length: 15
j_call: TRBJ2-1
d_call: .
clone_size: .

cdr3_aa: CASSPQDSHSEQYF
v_call: TRBV18
cdr3_length: 14
j_call: TRBJ2-7
d_call: .
clone_size: .

cdr3_aa: CASSMVEAGNQPQHF
v_call: TRBV19
cdr3_length: 15
j_call: TRBJ1-5
d_call: .
clone_size: .

cdr3_aa: CAISESRAGGNEKLFF
v_call: TRBV10-3
cdr3_length: 16
j_call: TRBJ1-4
d_call: TRBD1
clone_size: .

cdr3_aa: CASSQLGGQQGAFF
v_call: TRBV4-1
cdr3_length: 14
j_call: TRBJ1-1
d_call: .
clone_size: few

cdr3_aa: CASSTQRGSSYNEQFF
v_call: TRBV27
cdr3_length: 16
j_call: TRBJ2-1
d_call: TRBD2
clone_size: .

cdr3_aa: CASSLGLADTDTQYF
v_call: TRBV7-3
cdr3_length: 15
j_call: TRBJ2-3
d_call: TRBD2
clone_size: .

cdr3_aa: CASSLRLAQETQYF
v_call: TRBV4-1
cdr3_length: 14
j_call: TRBJ2-5
d_call: TRBD2
clone_size: .

cdr3_aa: CSVSQDRAGEQYF
v_call: TRBV29-1
cdr3_length: 13
j_call: TRBJ2-7
d_call: TRBD1
clone_size: .

cdr3_aa: CASSFTGFSYNEQFF
v_call: TRBV28
cdr3_length: 15
j_call: TRBJ2-1
d_call: .
clone_size: .

cdr3_aa: CASSSPMAGGRGDTQYF
v_call: TRBV5-6
cdr3_length: 17
j_call: TRBJ2-3
d_call: TRBD2
clone_size: .

cdr3_aa: CASSIPSGAPNEQFF
v_call: TRBV19
cdr3_length: 15
j_call: TRBJ2-1
d_call: TRBD2
clone_size: once

cdr3_aa: CASRTRAGSSYEQYF
v_call: TRBV6-5
cdr3_length: 15
j_call: TRBJ2-7
d_call: .
clone_size: .

cdr3_aa: CASSQATSGGASASTDTQYF
v_call: TRBV4-2
cdr3_length: 20
j_call: TRBJ2-3
d_call: .
clone_size: .

cdr3_aa: CASSEVGRDQPQHF
v_call: TRBV2
cdr3_length: 14
j_call: TRBJ1-5
d_call: .
clone_size: .

cdr3_aa: CASSDQTGGGSEKLFF
v_call: TRBV6-1
cdr3_length: 16
j_call: TRBJ1-4
d_call: TRBD1
clone_size: .

cdr3_aa: CASSLALGLPYNEQFF
v_call: TRBV7-8
cdr3_length: 16
j_call: TRBJ2-1
d_call: TRBD2
clone_size: .

cdr3_aa: CATSRVPGRKARGAIDTQYF
v_call: TRBV15
cdr3_length: 20
j_call: TRBJ2-3
d_call: TRBD2
clone_size: .

cdr3_aa: CASSPPTLGGYTF
v_call: TRBV18
cdr3_length: 13
j_call: TRBJ1-2
d_call: .
clone_size: .

cdr3_aa: CASSVKTGADNYGYTF
v_call: TRBV5-5
cdr3_length: 16
j_call: TRBJ1-2
d_call: TRBD1
clone_size: few

cdr3_aa: CASSLGQGSTEAFF
v_call: TRBV18
cdr3_length: 14
j_call: TRBJ1-1
d_call: TRBD1
clone_size: once

cdr3_aa: CASSSDVMSGRSSLYEQYF
v_call: TRBV11-2
cdr3_length: 19
j_call: TRBJ2-7
d_call: TRBD2
clone_size: .

cdr3_aa: CASSQEFGSRGQETQYF
v_call: TRBV4-3
cdr3_length: 17
j_call: TRBJ2-5
d_call: .
clone_size: .

cdr3_aa: CAWSASVSQYF
v_call: TRBV30
cdr3_length: 11
j_call: TRBJ2-5
d_call: .
clone_size: .

cdr3_aa: CASSRFKGALDQETQYF
v_call: TRBV4-2
cdr3_length: 17
j_call: TRBJ2-5
d_call: TRBD1
clone_size: .

cdr3_aa: CAWSAGYTGELFF
v_call: TRBV30
cdr3_length: 13
j_call: TRBJ2-2
d_call: .
clone_size: .

cdr3_aa: CSVVRGFSYGVGRDEQFF
v_call: TRBV29-1
cdr3_length: 18
j_call: TRBJ2-1
d_call: TRBD2
clone_size: .

cdr3_aa: CACYRGREQYF
v_call: TRBV30
cdr3_length: 11
j_call: TRBJ2-7
d_call: .
clone_size: .

cdr3_aa: CASSSELTDTEQFF
v_call: TRBV7-3
cdr3_length: 14
j_call: TRBJ2-1
d_call: .
clone_size: .

cdr3_aa: CASSWDRGTLGTEAFF
v_call: TRBV6-5
cdr3_length: 16
j_call: TRBJ1-1
d_call: TRBD1
clone_size: .

cdr3_aa: CASSPTGDTEAFF
v_call: TRBV7-2
cdr3_length: 13
j_call: TRBJ1-1
d_call: TRBD1
clone_size: .

cdr3_aa: CASSLAPAGSTDTQYF
v_call: TRBV5-1
cdr3_length: 16
j_call: TRBJ2-3
d_call: TRBD2
clone_size: .

cdr3_aa: CASSAGREAFF
v_call: TRBV25-1
cdr3_length: 11
j_call: TRBJ1-1
d_call: .
clone_size: once

cdr3_aa: CASSWTSDHEQFF
v_call: TRBV19
cdr3_length: 13
j_call: TRBJ2-1
d_call: TRBD2
clone_size: .

cdr3_aa: CASKPGGSGELFF
v_call: TRBV6-5
cdr3_length: 13
j_call: TRBJ2-2
d_call: TRBD2
clone_size: .

cdr3_aa: CASSLQGQGAGDTQYF
v_call: TRBV19
cdr3_length: 16
j_call: TRBJ2-3
d_call: TRBD1
clone_size: once

cdr3_aa: CASSVGQGRNEQFF
v_call: TRBV9
cdr3_length: 14
j_call: TRBJ2-1
d_call: TRBD1
clone_size: .

cdr3_aa: CASIPTGREIQYF
v_call: TRBV19
cdr3_length: 13
j_call: TRBJ2-4
d_call: .
clone_size: .

cdr3_aa: CAISSRTGGNEQYF
v_call: TRBV6-1
cdr3_length: 14
j_call: TRBJ2-7
d_call: TRBD1
clone_size: .

cdr3_aa: CASRELAGVGNEQFF
v_call: TRBV7-3
cdr3_length: 15
j_call: TRBJ2-1
d_call: TRBD2
clone_size: .

cdr3_aa: CASSTQGGSHGYTF
v_call: TRBV28
cdr3_length: 14
j_call: TRBJ1-2
d_call: TRBD1
clone_size: .

cdr3_aa: CASSQRGPYNEQFF
v_call: TRBV4-1
cdr3_length: 14
j_call: TRBJ2-1
d_call: TRBD1
clone_size: .

cdr3_aa: CASSYSRREETQYF
v_call: TRBV6-6
cdr3_length: 14
j_call: TRBJ2-5
d_call: .
clone_size: .

cdr3_aa: CASSLDRAGSTDTQYF
v_call: TRBV7-3
cdr3_length: 16
j_call: TRBJ2-3
d_call: TRBD1
clone_size: .

cdr3_aa: CASSLSNTGELFF
v_call: TRBV7-9
cdr3_length: 13
j_call: TRBJ2-2
d_call: .
clone_size: .

cdr3_aa: CASRGLASRPGELFF
v_call: TRBV10-1
cdr3_length: 15
j_call: TRBJ2-2
d_call: TRBD2
clone_size: .

cdr3_aa: CASSSNYARYEQYF
v_call: TRBV7-9
cdr3_length: 14
j_call: TRBJ2-7
d_call: .
clone_size: few